The following is a T cell receptor beta chain sequence with its context. No antigen is known for it. This sample was included in a study of vaccination effects on CD4 cells after COVID-19. The data were produced by immunoSEQ multiplex PCR, yet TCRdb's version contains in-frame clones alone and is incomplete. The sample lists under 50,000 clones, almost 85% occurring once. V shed 11 bases and J shed 1 base, with 8 bases lying between them. The CDR3 contains 11 residues. Looked up from germline, CDR1 is SGHTA and CDR2 is FQGNSA. Before any sequencing was done, the ViraFEST assay used viral peptide pools to expand antigen-specific CD4+ T cells. CD4+ T cell isolation took place after 10 days of culture. Each participant received a vaccine that was either BNT162b2 or mRNA-1273, given as two doses. A half-volume exchange with IL-2 medium occurred on days 3 and 7.

The chain uses TRBV7-2 and TRBJ2-5, with TRBD2 as a possible D gene (5 bases). The source was CD4+ T cells from PBMCs cultured with HCoV-NL63 spike peptides, collected after COVID-19 vaccination. The origin of this receptor is a human donor who received a COVID-19 vaccine. Some clones in this sample may be carry-over from other donors' samples. CDR3 nucleotides: TGTGCCTCCGCGGGCCAAGAGACCCAGTACTTC. Amino acid sequence: CASAGQETQYF.